These 25 T cell receptor beta chains were all obtained from the same sample, sequenced in a study of beta chain features in type 1 diabetes. Whole-study findings and limits: For Type 1 diabetes patients, all four CD4+ subsets carried TCRB CDR3s that were moderately but significantly shorter.

Investigators reverse transcribed all isolated RNA, so they sequenced expressed TCRB transcripts. The table came from immunoSEQ multiplex PCR; TCRdb's copy has only in-frame clones and leaves some out. The data show around 50,000 clones, with about 48% seen just once and roughly 0.13% held by the top ten. Their specific antigens are unknown. The sequenced material came from stem cell memory CD4+ T cells from blood. The receptors were sampled from a man aged 25-40 years with type 1 diabetes.

This clone was detected only once. The rearrangement links TRBV7-2 to TRBJ1-2, with 8 bases that match TRBD1. The J segment lost 4 bases and the V segment lost 4 bases, leaving 2 bases of the junction unmatched. The CDR3 is 13 residues long. CDR1 and CDR2 from the germline V gene are SGHTA and FQGNSA. CDR3 loop: CASSYDRGYGYTF. The CDR3 nucleotides are TGTGCCAGCAGCTACGACAGGGGCTATGGCTACACCTTC.

The chain employs TRBV18 and TRBJ1-2; 10 positions match TRBD1. Trimming cost V 3 bases and J 0 bases; bases outside gene matches: 1. The CDR3 totals 15 residues. From germline, CDR1 is KGHSH and CDR2 LQKENI. CDR3 nucleotide sequence: TGTGCCAGCTCACCGGGGACAGGGGCTAACTATGGCTACACCTTC. Its protein is CASSPGTGANYGYTF.

The genes are TRBV2 and TRBJ2-1; unclear D gene. Deletions cut 2 bases from V and 4 bases from J, with 12 bases between. The CDR3 has 15 amino acids. The germline CDR1 and CDR2 sequences are SNHLY and FYNNEI. Here the CDR3 reads CASSERLSGYNEQFF. The CDR3 DNA reads TGTGCCAGCAGTGAACGCCTCTCGGGTTACAATGAGCAGTTCTTC.

This clone came up a few times. The chain recombines TRBV7-9 with TRBJ2-5; D is undetermined. V was pared by 5 bases and J by 6 bases, with 7 bases between. CDR1 and CDR2 (germline): SEHNR, FQNEAQ (reference sequence). The CDR3 covers 11 residues. CDR3 nucleotide sequence: TGTGCCAGCAGCGTCGAGAAGACCCAGTACTTC. As protein: CASSVEKTQYF.

This chain links TRBV7-9 with TRBJ2-3; TRBD2 matches 14 bases. J was trimmed by 4 bases and V by 7 bases; bases with no gene match: 16. Looked up from germline, CDR1 is SEHNR and CDR2 is FQNEAQ (reference sequence). The CDR3 extends over 19 amino acids. CDR3 coding DNA: TGTGCCAGCACCCCGGGACTAGCGGGGGTGCCGTTCATCCCAGATACGCAGTATTTT. As protein: CASTPGLAGVPFIPDTQYF.

The chain uses TRBV18 and TRBJ1-5; 7 nucleotides agree with TRBD1. The V segment lost 6 bases and the J segment 5 bases; nucleotides outside the gene matches: 7. CDR1 and CDR2 from the germline V gene are KGHSH and LQKENI. The CDR3 extends over 14 amino acids. CDR3 in DNA: TGTGCCAGCTCGCCCGACAGGGCGGATCAGCCCCAGCATTTT. Translated, it gives CASSPDRADQPQHF.

J is TRBJ2-1 and V is TRBV25-1; TRBD1 matches 11 bases. The V segment lost 5 bases and the J segment 9 bases; nucleotides outside the gene matches: 9. This CDR3 region has 15 residues. In germline, CDR1 is MGHDK, CDR2 SYGVNS. The CDR3 DNA is TGTGCCAGCAGTTATCTCGGACAGGGGGCAAGTGAGCAGTTCTTC. This gives the protein CASSYLGQGASEQFF.

This clone has only a few counts. V usage is TRBV9 and J usage is TRBJ1-4; 9 bases map to TRBD1. This CDR3 comprises 13 residues. Germline loops: CDR1 SGDLS, CDR2 YYNGEE. The trim removed 3 bases at V and 10 bases at J, leaving 4 bases unmatched. CDR3 loop: CASSDPDRGKLFF. DNA of the CDR3: TGTGCCAGCAGCGATCCGGACAGGGGAAAACTGTTTTTT.

This clone was counted between two and nine times. The CDR3 bases are TGCGCCAGCAGCCAAGAGGACAGGAGTCAAGAGACCCAGTACTTC. Protein: CASSQEDRSQETQYF. The V gene is TRBV4-3, the J gene TRBJ2-5, with 7 bases fitting TRBD1. V trimming: 0 bases; J trimming: 2 bases; junction bases outside the gene matches: 3. In germline, CDR1 is LGHNA, CDR2 YSLEER. The CDR3 loop spans 15 amino acids.

This clone was seen a few times. The chain is built from TRBV29-1 and TRBJ1-1; D not certain. Germline lookup yields CDR1 SQVTM and CDR2 ANQGSEA. Trimming took off 6 bases at V and 4 bases at J, with 18 bases between the two ends. The length of the CDR3 is 14 residues. The CDR3 here is CSVSWWEGSTEAFF. The CDR3 DNA reads TGCAGCGTCAGTTGGTGGGAAGGGAGCACTGAAGCTTTCTTT.

This clone was observed a handful of times. This chain links TRBV28 with TRBJ2-7, with 9 bases identical to TRBD1. V shed 6 bases and J 5 bases; nucleotides not matched to a gene: 23. This CDR3 contains 19 residues. Germline V gives CDR1 MDHEN, CDR2 SYDVKM. The CDR3 protein is CASSARRIDGTGKRHEQYF. The CDR3 DNA reads TGTGCCAGCAGCGCCCGACGAATTGACGGGACAGGGAAGAGGCACGAGCAGTACTTC.

This clone was found a few times. CDR3 nucleotides: TGTGCCAGCAGTGTGAGGCAGGGGTTACAGCCCCAGCATTTT. Its translation: CASSVRQGLQPQHF. The V gene is TRBV6-4, the J gene TRBJ1-5, with D possibly TRBD1 on 6 matching bases. The V gene's germline CDR1 is MRHNA and CDR2 SNTAGT. V lost 4 bases to trimming and J lost 7 bases, with 14 bases between them. This CDR3 is 14 amino acids long.

This chain uses TRBV4-1 with TRBJ2-5; a possible D gene is TRBD2 (6 bases). CDR3 length: 17 amino acids. Trimming left V 0 bases short and J 5 bases short, with 19 bases between. CDR1 is MGHRA and CDR2 is YSYEKL in the germline V gene. Here the CDR3 DNA reads TGCGCCAGCAGCCAAGATCATTACTTAGGGGAGGTGGAGACCCAGTACTTC. This translates into CASSQDHYLGEVETQYF.

The chain joins TRBV29-1 to TRBJ2-1, with D maybe TRBD1 (5 bases). This CDR3 is built from 16 residues. Germline V gives CDR1 SQVTM, CDR2 ANQGSEA. Trimming took off 2 bases at V and 0 bases at J, with 14 bases between the two ends. The CDR3 DNA is TGCAGCGTTGAATTTCTTTTCGACAGCTCCTACAATGAGCAGTTCTTC. It translates to CSVEFLFDSSYNEQFF.

The chain joins TRBV11-2 to TRBJ1-1, with unresolved D. Germline values: CDR1 SGHAT, CDR2 FQNNGV. The CDR3 totals 16 residues. The ends were cut back, 6 bases at V and 2 bases at J, with 19 bases in the middle. The CDR3 nucleotides read TGTGCCAGCAGACGTCATAGCGCAGAGTCAAACACTGAAGCTTTCTTT. This encodes CASRRHSAESNTEAFF.

This chain joins TRBV5-6 and TRBJ2-1; a possible D gene is TRBD2 (5 bases). The ends were cut back, 1 base at V and 2 bases at J, with 13 bases in the middle. Germline V gene lookup returns CDR1 SGHDT and CDR2 YYEEEE. This CDR3 contains 16 residues. CDR3 loop: CASSLSGKEPYNEQFF. CDR3 bases: TGTGCCAGCAGCTTGTCGGGGAAAGAGCCCTACAATGAGCAGTTCTTC.

V usage is TRBV6-6 and J usage is TRBJ1-5; the match to TRBD1 covers 10 bases. In germline, CDR1 is MNHNY, CDR2 SVGAGI (reference sequence). The CDR3 totals 14 residues. The V and J ends lost 10 bases and 5 bases, in that order; junction bases with no gene match: 8. CDR3: CAISYGTGDQPQHF. As DNA, the CDR3 is TGTGCCATCTCGTACGGGACAGGGGATCAGCCCCAGCATTTT.

The chain is built from TRBV6-4 and TRBJ2-1, with 10 bases identical to TRBD2. Trimming cost V 6 bases and J 5 bases; bases outside gene matches: 10. Germline V CDR1 and CDR2: MRHNA, SNTAGT. The CDR3 runs 16 residues. The CDR3 bases are TGTGCCAGCAGCTCGAACCGACTAGCGGGTAACAATGAGCAGTTCTTC. This translates into CASSSNRLAGNNEQFF.

Only a few counts were recorded for this clone. At one end, the junction sequence differs from germline, possibly due to a read error. The genes are TRBV7-7 and TRBJ2-5, with 7 bases identical to TRBD2. The CDR3 consists of 14 residues. From germline, CDR1 is SSHAT and CDR2 FNYEAQ (reference sequence). The CDR3 region is CASSPLLGGETQYF. The CDR3 coding sequence is TGTGCTAGCAGCCCTCTTTTGGGGGGGGAGACCCAGTACTTC.

This clone has just a few counts. The chain employs TRBV18 and TRBJ2-7, with 8 bases matching TRBD1. J lost 2 bases, V lost 5 bases, and 14 bases had no gene match. Germline CDR1 KGHSH, CDR2 LQKENI. The CDR3 is 17 amino acids. This CDR3 is CASSLRTGKDFAYEQYF. The CDR3 DNA follows: TGTGCCAGCTCATTAAGGACAGGGAAGGACTTCGCCTACGAGCAGTACTTC. Variable domain in full (rest from reference TRBV18 and TRBJ2-7): NAGVMQNPRHLVRRRGQEARLRCSPMKGHSHVYWYRQLPEEGLKFMVYLQKENIIDESGMPKERFSAEFPKEGPSILRIQQVVRGDSAAYFCASSLRTGKDFAYEQYFGPGTRLTVT.

The chain couples TRBV28 to TRBJ2-7, with no clear D. CDR1 is MDHEN, CDR2 SYDVKM, per germline. The CDR3 contains 14 residues. The V and J ends lost 5 bases and 1 base respectively, with 12 bases between them. CDR3 region: CASSTRAPSYEQYF. CDR3 nucleotide sequence: TGTGCCAGCAGTACCCGAGCCCCTTCCTACGAGCAGTACTTC.

This clone has more than one count but fewer than ten. The rearrangement links TRBV7-2 to TRBJ1-5; 7 nucleotides match TRBD1. With V trimmed by 1 base and J by 4 bases, 13 bases remained unmatched. CDR1 is SGHTA, CDR2 FQGNSA, per germline. The CDR3 has 18 amino acids. The CDR3 region is CASSLGRWDRYRNQPQHF. The CDR3 DNA reads as TGTGCCAGCAGCTTAGGCAGGTGGGACAGATACAGGAATCAGCCCCAGCATTTT. The full variable domain, its missing parts supplied by reference TRBV7-2 and TRBJ1-5, is GAGVSQSPSNKVTEKGKDVELRCDPISGHTALYWYRQSLGQGLEFLIYFQGNSAPDKSGLPSDRFSAERTGGSVSTLTIQRTQQEDSAVYLCASSLGRWDRYRNQPQHFGDGTRLSIL.

This clone came up a few times. J is TRBJ1-4 and V is TRBV7-9, with D possibly TRBD1 on 5 matching bases. V was clipped by 5 bases and J by 9 bases, with 13 bases between them. The CDR3 totals 13 residues. The germline V gene encodes CDR1 SEHNR and CDR2 FQNEAQ (reference sequence). CDR3 residues: CASSRAPGKKLFF. In nucleotides, the CDR3 is TGTGCCAGCAGCCGCGCCCCAGGGAAAAAACTGTTTTTT.

This chain connects TRBV5-4 to TRBJ2-7, with D unresolved. CDR1 is SGHNT, CDR2 YYREEE, per germline (reference sequence). With 0 bases removed from V and 4 bases from J, the gap between germline ends came to 14 bases. The CDR3 loop spans 15 amino acids. The CDR3 loop reads CASSLEPLRDYEQYF. CDR3 nucleotides: TGTGCCAGCAGCTTGGAGCCCCTGCGTGATTACGAGCAGTACTTC.

The chain has TRBV7-3 and TRBJ1-1, with unresolved D. CDR1 is SGHTA, CDR2 FQGTGA, per germline. The ends were cut back, 9 bases at V and 0 bases at J, with 11 bases in the middle. The CDR3 is made up of 13 amino acids. CDR3 coding DNA: TGTGCCAGTAGTTTTCTAATGAACACTGAAGCTTTCTTT. This codes for CASSFLMNTEAFF.